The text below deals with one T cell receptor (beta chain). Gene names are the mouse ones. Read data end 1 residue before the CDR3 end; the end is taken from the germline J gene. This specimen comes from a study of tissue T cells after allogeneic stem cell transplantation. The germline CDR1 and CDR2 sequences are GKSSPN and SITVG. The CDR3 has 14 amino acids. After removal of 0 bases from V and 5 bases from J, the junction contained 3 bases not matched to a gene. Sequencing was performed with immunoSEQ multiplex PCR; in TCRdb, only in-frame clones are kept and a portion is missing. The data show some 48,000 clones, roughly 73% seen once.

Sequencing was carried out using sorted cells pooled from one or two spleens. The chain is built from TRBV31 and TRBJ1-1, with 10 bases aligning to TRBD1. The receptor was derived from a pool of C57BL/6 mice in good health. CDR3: CAWSLDRGRTEVFF. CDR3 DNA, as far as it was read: TGTGCCTGGAGTCTAGACAGGGGGCGTACAGAAGTCTTC.